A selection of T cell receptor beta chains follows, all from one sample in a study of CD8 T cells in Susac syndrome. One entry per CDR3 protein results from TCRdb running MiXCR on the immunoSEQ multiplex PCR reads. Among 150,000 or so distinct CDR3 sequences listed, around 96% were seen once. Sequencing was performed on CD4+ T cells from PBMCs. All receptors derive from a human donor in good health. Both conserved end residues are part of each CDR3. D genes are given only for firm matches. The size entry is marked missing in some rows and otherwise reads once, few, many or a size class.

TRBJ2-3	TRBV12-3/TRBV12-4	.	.	CASSPGRGNTDTQYF	TGTGCCAGCAGCCCGGGCCGGGGGAACACAGATACGCAGTATTTT
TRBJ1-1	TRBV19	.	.	CASSSLGLNTEAFF	TGTGCCAGTAGTTCTCTAGGCCTGAACACTGAAGCTTTCTTT
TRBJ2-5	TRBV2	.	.	CAIYVPGQGTQYF	TGTGCCATCTACGTCCCGGGACAAGGGACCCAGTACTTC
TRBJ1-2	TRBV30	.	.	CAWSRLGGNYGYTF	TGTGCCTGGAGTCGCCTGGGCGGAAACTATGGCTACACCTTC
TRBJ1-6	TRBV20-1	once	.	CGARGRPEGGNSPLHF	TGCGGCGCTCGCGGGCGGCCTGAGGGAGGGAATTCACCCCTCCACTTT
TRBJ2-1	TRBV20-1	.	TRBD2	CSARSVAGGPYNEQFF	TGCAGTGCTAGATCGGTAGCGGGGGGGCCCTACAATGAGCAGTTCTTC
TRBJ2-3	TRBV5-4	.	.	CASSSLVGDYTQYF	TGTGCCAGCAGTTCCCTCGTGGGGGATTATACGCAGTATTTT
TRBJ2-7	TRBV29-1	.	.	CSVADYEQYF	TGCAGCGTTGCCGACTACGAGCAGTACTTC
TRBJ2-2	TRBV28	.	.	CASSLAQGTGTGELFF	TGTGCCAGCAGTTTAGCCCAGGGGACGGGCACCGGGGAGCTGTTTTTT
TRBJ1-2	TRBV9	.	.	CASSVGREVDYGYTF	TGTGCCAGCAGCGTAGGTAGGGAAGTCGACTATGGCTACACCTTC
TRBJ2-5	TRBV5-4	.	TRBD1	CASSGNRGQETQYF	TGTGCCAGCAGCGGGAACAGGGGCCAAGAGACCCAGTACTTC
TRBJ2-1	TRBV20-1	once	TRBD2	CSALRGGSSYNEQFF	TGCAGTGCTCTCCGGGGGGGAAGCTCCTACAATGAGCAGTTCTTC
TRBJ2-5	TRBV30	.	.	CAWSAKGETQYF	TGTGCCTGGAGTGCGAAGGGGGAGACCCAGTACTTC
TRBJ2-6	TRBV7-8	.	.	CASSHREGANVLTF	TGTGCCAGCAGCCACAGGGAGGGGGCCAACGTCCTGACTTTC
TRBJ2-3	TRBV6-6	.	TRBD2	CASRTTSGDAQYF	TGTGCCAGCAGGACGACTAGCGGGGACGCGCAGTATTTT
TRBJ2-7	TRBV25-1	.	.	CASSVPGSYEQYF	TGTGCCAGCAGTGTGCCGGGTTCCTACGAGCAGTACTTC